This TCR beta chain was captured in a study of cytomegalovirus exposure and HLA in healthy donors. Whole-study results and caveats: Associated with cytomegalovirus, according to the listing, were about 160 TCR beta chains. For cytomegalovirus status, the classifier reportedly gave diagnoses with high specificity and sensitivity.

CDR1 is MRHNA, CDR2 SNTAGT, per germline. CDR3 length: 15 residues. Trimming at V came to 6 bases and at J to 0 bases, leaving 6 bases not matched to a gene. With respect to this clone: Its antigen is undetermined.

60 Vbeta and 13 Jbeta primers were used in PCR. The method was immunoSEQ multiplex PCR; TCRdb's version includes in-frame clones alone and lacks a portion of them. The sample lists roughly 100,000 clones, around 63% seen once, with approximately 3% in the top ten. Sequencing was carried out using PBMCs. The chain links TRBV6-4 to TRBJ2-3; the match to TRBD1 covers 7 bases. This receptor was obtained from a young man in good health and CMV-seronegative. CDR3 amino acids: CASSLQGSSTDTQYF. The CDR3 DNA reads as TGTGCCAGCAGCTTACAGGGGAGCAGCACAGATACGCAGTATTTT.